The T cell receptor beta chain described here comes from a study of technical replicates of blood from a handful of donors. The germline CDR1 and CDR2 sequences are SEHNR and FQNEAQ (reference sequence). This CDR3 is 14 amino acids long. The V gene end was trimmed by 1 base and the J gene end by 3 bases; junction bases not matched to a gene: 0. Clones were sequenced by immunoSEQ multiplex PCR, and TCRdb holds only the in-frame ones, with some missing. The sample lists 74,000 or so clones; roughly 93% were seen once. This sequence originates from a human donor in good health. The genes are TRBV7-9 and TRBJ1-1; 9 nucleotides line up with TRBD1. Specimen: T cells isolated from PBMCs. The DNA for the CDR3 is TGTGCCAGCAGCTTAGGGGACAGGGACACTGAAGCTTTCTTT. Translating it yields CASSLGDRDTEAFF.